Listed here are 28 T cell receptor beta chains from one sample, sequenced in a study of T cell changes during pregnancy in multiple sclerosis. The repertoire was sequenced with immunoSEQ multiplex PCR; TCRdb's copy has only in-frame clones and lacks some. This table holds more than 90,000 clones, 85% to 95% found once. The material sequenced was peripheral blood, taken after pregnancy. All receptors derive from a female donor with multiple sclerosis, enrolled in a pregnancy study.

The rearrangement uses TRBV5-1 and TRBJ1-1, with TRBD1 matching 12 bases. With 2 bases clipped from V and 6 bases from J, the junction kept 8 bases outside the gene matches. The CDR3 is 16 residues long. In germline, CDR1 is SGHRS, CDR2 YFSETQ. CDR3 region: CASSLGTGGMGAEAFF. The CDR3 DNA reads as TGCGCCAGCAGCTTAGGGACAGGGGGCATGGGAGCTGAAGCTTTCTTT. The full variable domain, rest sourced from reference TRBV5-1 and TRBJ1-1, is KAGVTQTPRYLIKTRGQQVTLSCSPISGHRSVSWYQQTPGQGLQFLFEYFSETQRNKGNFPGRFSGRQFSNSRSEMNVSTLELGDSALYLCASSLGTGGMGAEAFFGQGTRLTVV.

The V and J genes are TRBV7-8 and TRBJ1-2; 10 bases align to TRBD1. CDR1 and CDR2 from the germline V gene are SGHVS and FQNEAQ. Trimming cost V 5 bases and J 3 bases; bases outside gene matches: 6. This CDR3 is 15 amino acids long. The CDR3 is CASSPAGTGDYGYTF. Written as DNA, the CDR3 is TGTGCCAGCAGCCCCGCCGGGACAGGGGACTATGGCTACACCTTC.

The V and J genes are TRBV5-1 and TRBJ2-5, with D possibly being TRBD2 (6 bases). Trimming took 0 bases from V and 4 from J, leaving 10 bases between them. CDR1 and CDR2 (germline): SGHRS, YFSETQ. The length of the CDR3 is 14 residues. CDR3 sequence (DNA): TGCGCCAGCAGCTTGGCCGGGAGTACAGAGACCCAGTACTTC. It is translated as CASSLAGSTETQYF.

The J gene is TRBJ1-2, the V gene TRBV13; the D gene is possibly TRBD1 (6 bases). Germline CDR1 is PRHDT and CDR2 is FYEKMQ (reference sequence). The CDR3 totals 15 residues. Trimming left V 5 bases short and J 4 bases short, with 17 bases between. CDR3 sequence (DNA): TGTGCCAGCAGCGAACGGCACAGGGTCGGCTATGGCTACACCTTC. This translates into CASSERHRVGYGYTF.

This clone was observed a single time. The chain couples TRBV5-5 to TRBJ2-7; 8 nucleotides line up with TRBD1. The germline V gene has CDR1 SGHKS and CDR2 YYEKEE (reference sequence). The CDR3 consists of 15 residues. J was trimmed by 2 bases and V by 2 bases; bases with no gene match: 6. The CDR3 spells CASSFTGGTPYEQYF. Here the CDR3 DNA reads TGTGCCAGCAGCTTTACAGGGGGAACACCCTACGAGCAGTACTTC.

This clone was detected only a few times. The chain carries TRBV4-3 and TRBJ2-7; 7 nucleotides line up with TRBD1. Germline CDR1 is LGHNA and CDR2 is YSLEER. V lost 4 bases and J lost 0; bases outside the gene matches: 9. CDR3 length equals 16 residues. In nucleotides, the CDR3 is TGCGCCAGCAGCCCTACGCGACAGGGTTTCTCCTACGAGCAGTACTTC. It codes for CASSPTRQGFSYEQYF.

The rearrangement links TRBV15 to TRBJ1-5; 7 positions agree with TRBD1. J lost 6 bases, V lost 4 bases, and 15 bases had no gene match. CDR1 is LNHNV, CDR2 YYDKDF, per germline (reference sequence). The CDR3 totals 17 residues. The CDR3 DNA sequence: TGTGCCACCAGCATAACGAAGACAGGGAATATAGGTCAGCCCCAGCATTTT. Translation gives CATSITKTGNIGQPQHF.

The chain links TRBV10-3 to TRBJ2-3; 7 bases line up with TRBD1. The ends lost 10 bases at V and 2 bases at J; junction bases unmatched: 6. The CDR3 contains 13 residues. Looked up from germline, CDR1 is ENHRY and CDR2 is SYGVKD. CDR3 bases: TGTGCCACCCGGGACAGCAACACAGATACGCAGTATTTT. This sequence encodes CATRDSNTDTQYF.

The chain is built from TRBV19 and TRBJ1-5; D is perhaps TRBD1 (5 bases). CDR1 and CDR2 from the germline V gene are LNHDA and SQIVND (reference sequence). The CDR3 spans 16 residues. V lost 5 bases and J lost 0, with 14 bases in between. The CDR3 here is CASSEAGTYSNQPQHF. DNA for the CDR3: TGTGCCAGTAGTGAGGCGGGGACGTATAGCAATCAGCCCCAGCATTTT.

The CDR3 region is CASSKLAGNTGELFF. DNA for the CDR3: TGTGCCAGTAGTAAGTTGGCGGGAAACACCGGGGAGCTGTTTTTT. The J gene is TRBJ2-2, the V gene TRBV19; possibly TRBD2 for D (6 bases). Germline loops: CDR1 LNHDA, CDR2 SQIVND (reference sequence). The CDR3 length is 15 residues. V was shortened by 4 bases and J by 2 bases, with 11 bases between the two germline ends.

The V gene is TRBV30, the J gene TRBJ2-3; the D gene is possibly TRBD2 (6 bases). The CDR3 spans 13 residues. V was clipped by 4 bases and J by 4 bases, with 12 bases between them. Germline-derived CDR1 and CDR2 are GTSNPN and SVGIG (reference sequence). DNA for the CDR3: TGTGCCTGGATGGCGGGGCGGGCAGATACGCAGTATTTT. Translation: CAWMAGRADTQYF.

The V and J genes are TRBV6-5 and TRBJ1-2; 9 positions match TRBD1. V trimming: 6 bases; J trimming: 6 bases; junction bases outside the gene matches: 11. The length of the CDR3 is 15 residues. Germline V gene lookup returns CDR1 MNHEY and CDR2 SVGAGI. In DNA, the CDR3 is TGTGCCAGCAGGACGTACAGGGGGCGCTTGGATGGCTACACCTTC. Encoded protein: CASRTYRGRLDGYTF.

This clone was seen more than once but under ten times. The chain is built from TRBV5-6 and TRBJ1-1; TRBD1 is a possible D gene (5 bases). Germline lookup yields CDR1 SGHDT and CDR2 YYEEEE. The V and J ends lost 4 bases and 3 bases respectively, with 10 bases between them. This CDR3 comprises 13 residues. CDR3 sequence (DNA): TGTGCCAGCAGCCATGACAGAGACACTGAAGCTTTCTTT. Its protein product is CASSHDRDTEAFF.

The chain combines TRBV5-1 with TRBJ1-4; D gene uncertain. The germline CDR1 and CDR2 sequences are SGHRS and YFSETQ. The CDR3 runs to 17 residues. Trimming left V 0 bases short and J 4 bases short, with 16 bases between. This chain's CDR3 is CASSLAGLPAGNEKLFF. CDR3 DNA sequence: TGCGCCAGCAGCTTGGCCGGTCTGCCGGCGGGTAATGAAAAACTGTTTTTT.

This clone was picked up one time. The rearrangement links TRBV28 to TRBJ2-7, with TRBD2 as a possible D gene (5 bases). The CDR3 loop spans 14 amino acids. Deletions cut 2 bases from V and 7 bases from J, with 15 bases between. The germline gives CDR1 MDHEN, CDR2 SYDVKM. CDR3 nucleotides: TGTGCCAGCAGTTTAGGCAGCGGTAAGGGAGAGCAGTACTTC. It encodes CASSLGSGKGEQYF.

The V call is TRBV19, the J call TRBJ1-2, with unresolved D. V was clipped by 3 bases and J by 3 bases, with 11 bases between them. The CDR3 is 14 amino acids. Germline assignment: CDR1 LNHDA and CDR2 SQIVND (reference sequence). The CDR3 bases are TGTGCCAGTAGTATCGGAGGTTTCGACTATGGCTACACCTTC. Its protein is CASSIGGFDYGYTF.

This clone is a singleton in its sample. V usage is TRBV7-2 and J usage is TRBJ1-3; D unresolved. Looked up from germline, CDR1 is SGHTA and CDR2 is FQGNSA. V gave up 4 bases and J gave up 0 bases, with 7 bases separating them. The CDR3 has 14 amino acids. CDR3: CASSSGSSGNTIYF. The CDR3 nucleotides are TGTGCCAGCAGCTCCGGGAGCTCTGGAAACACCATATATTTT.

The CDR3 spells CASAPEGNYGYTF. CDR3 sequence (DNA): TGCGCCAGTGCTCCCGAGGGCAACTATGGCTACACCTTC. The chain combines TRBV5-1 with TRBJ1-2; D unresolved. The V end was cut by 8 bases, the J end by 2 bases, with 13 bases between. Germline V gives CDR1 SGHRS, CDR2 YFSETQ. The CDR3 loop spans 13 amino acids.

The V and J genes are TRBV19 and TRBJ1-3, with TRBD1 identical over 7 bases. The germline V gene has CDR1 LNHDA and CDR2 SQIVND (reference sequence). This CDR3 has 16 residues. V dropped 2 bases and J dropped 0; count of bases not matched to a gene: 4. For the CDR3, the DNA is TGTGCCAGTAGTATAACAGGGGTTAGCTCTGGAAACACCATATATTTT. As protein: CASSITGVSSGNTIYF.

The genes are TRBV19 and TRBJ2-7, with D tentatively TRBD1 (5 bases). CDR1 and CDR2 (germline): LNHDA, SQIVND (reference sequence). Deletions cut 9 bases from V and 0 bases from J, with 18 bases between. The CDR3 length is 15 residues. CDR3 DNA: TGTGCCAGCAGGGCTACGGGCCTCAGCTCCTACGAGCAGTACTTC. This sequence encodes CASRATGLSSYEQYF.

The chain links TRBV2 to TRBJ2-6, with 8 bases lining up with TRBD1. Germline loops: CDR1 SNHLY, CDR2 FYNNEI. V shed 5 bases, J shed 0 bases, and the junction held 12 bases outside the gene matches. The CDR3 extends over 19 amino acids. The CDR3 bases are TGTGCCAGCAGTTCCCGACCGGGACAGGTATACTCTGGGGCCAACGTCCTGACTTTC. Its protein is CASSSRPGQVYSGANVLTF.

The CDR3 reads CSASPFYEQYF. CDR3 DNA: TGCAGTGCTAGCCCCTTTTACGAGCAGTACTTC. The chain recombines TRBV20-1 with TRBJ2-7; D is ambiguous. This CDR3 is built from 11 residues. V gave up 3 bases and J gave up 4 bases, with 7 bases separating them. Germline lookup yields CDR1 DFQATT and CDR2 SNEGSKA (reference sequence).

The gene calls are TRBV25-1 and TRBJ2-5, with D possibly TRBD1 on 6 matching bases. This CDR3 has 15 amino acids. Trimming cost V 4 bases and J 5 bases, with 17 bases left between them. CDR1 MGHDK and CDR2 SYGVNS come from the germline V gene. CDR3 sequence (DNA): TGTGCCAGCAGTGCGGACAGACCCTCTGTGGAGACCCAGTACTTC. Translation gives CASSADRPSVETQYF.

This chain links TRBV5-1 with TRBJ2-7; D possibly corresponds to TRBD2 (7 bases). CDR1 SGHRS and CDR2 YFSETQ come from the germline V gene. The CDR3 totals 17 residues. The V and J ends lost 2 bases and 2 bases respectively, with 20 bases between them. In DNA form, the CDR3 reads TGCGCCAGCAGCTTCGGTTATCGTGGCGGGGGCGCCTACGAGCAGTACTTC. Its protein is CASSFGYRGGGAYEQYF.

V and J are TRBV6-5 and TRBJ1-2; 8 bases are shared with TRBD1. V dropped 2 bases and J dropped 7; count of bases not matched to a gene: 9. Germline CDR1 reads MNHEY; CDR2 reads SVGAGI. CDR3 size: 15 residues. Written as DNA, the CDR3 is TGTGCCAGCAGTTACAATGGGCAGGGGGCGTTTGGCTACACCTTC. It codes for CASSYNGQGAFGYTF.

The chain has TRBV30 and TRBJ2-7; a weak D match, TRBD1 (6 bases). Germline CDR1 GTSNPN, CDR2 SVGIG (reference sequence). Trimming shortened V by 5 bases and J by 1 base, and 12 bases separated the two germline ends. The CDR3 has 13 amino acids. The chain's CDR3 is CAWEQGLSYEQYF. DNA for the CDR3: TGTGCCTGGGAACAGGGTTTGTCCTACGAGCAGTACTTC.

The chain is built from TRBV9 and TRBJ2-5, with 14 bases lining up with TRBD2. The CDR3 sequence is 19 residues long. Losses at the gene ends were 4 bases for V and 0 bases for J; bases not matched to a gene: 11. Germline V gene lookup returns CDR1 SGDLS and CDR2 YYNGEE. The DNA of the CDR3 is TGTGCCAGCAGCTTCAGGACTAGCGGGGGGCCATTCTACCAAGAGACCCAGTACTTC. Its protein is CASSFRTSGGPFYQETQYF. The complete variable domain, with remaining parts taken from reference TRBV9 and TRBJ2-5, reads DSGVTQTPKHLITATGQRVTLRCSPRSGDLSVYWYQQSLDQGLQFLIQYYNGEERAKGNILERFSAQQFPDLHSELNLSSLELGDSALYFCASSFRTSGGPFYQETQYFGPGTRLLVL.

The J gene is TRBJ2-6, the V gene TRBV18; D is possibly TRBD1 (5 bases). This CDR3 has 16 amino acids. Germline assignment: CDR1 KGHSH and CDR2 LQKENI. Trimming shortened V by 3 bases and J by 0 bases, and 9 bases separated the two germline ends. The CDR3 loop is CASSPGHHSGANVLTF. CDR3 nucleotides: TGTGCCAGCTCACCCGGACACCACTCTGGGGCCAACGTCCTGACTTTC.